This T cell receptor (beta chain) came from a study of blood T cell repertoires in COVID-19. Study at large: T cells, B-cell-depleted T cells, or PBMCs supplied cDNA or gDNA.

Trimming cost V 6 bases and J 6 bases, with 12 bases left between them. From germline, CDR1 is KGHSH and CDR2 LQKENI. The CDR3 consists of 13 residues. Authors' processing steps: The authors estimated nucleated cell counts from reference gene primer amplification. This table comes from immunoSEQ multiplex PCR, and its TCRdb copy is limited to in-frame clones, with some not included. V, J and clone size were drawn from that table, and D and trimming were deduced from the DNA. The sample has about 210,000 clones; 88% are singletons. The gene calls are TRBV18 and TRBJ2-1; possibly TRBD2 for D (6 bases). Sequencing was done on a sample of peripheral blood. The origin of this receptor is a man in his forties or fifties with acute or convalescent COVID-19. Here the CDR3 reads CASSGTSLNEQFF. For the CDR3, the DNA is TGTGCCAGCTCGGGGACTTCCCTCAATGAGCAGTTCTTC. The variable domain in full, with the rest retrieved from reference TRBV18 and TRBJ2-1, is NAGVMQNPRHLVRRRGQEARLRCSPMKGHSHVYWYRQLPEEGLKFMVYLQKENIIDESGMPKERFSAEFPKEGPSILRIQQVVRGDSAAYFCASSGTSLNEQFFGPGTRLTVL.